This T cell receptor (beta chain) was documented in a study of T cells after yellow fever vaccination. Points from the study as a whole: Peaking faster, on day 5 versus 15, the secondary response was nonetheless weaker. Abundant contaminating clonotypes from the bulk population could appear in FACS-sorted repertoires. Clonotype sharing between CD4 and CD8 compartments was small.

This clonotype was seen only a few times. Its cognate antigen is unknown. A junction boundary mismatches the germline segment, possibly from a read error. As TCR cDNA was made by 5'RACE template switching, a universal primer site and UMIs were added. TCRdb itself ran the 5' RACE reads through MiXCR, one entry per CDR3 protein. The sample consists of around 140,000 distinct CDR3 sequences, around 6.3% of them appearing once. CDR1 SGHRS and CDR2 YFSETQ come from the germline V gene. This CDR3 has 17 amino acids. V gene TRBV5-1 combines with J gene TRBJ1-4; 10 positions match TRBD1. The TCR comes from a man aged 30 to 39 who received the YFV17D yellow fever vaccine. The sample consisted of CD4+ T cells sorted from PBMCs, taken 10 days after the yellow fever booster vaccination. CDR3 nucleotides: TGCGCCAGCAGTTTGGTTCCATTGACAGGGGGCAAAGAAAAACTGTTTTTT. This gives the protein CASSLVPLTGGKEKLFF.